The T cell receptor beta chain described here comes from a study of cytomegalovirus exposure and HLA in healthy donors. General study results and limits: Later analysis showed most CMV-associated TCR beta chains appearing HLA-restricted. In an earlier analysis, about 87% or about 30%: the productive usage of most TCR beta V segments.

The PCR used 60 Vbeta and 13 Jbeta primers. TCRdb keeps only in-frame clones here, not all; method: immunoSEQ multiplex PCR. This sample carries roughly 98,000 clones, around 77% of them seen once, and the ten largest clones take 3.4%. Unmatched junction bases numbered 5, after V lost 4 bases and J lost 2 bases. The CDR3 extends over 15 amino acids. The germline V gene encodes CDR1 ENHRY and CDR2 SYGVKD. Points on this clone: Its cognate antigen is unknown.

The sequence was collected from a man aged 40-50 years in good health and CMV-seronegative. The sample consisted of PBMCs. The rearrangement links TRBV10-3 to TRBJ1-2; TRBD1 matches 9 bases. This CDR3 is CAISAVTGGNYGYTF. The CDR3 region has the DNA TGTGCCATCAGTGCGGTGACAGGGGGAAACTATGGCTACACCTTC.